This record looks at one T cell receptor beta chain sequence and its context. This sample was taken from a study of blood T cell repertoires in COVID-19. Study-level information: The United States, Italy and Spain provided the acute and convalescent COVID-19 samples. Sources were T cells, B-cell-depleted T cells, or PBMCs; the material itself was cDNA or gDNA.

CDR3 length equals 14 residues. The V gene end was trimmed by 5 bases and the J gene end by 2 bases; junction bases not matched to a gene: 4. Germline V gene sequence: CDR1 SGHRS, CDR2 YFSETQ. The protocol was immunoSEQ multiplex PCR, while the TCRdb copy is restricted to in-frame clones and leaves out a portion. The table has nearly 110,000 clones, roughly 88% seen once. The sequenced sample consisted of peripheral blood. The origin of this receptor is a man between 50 and 59 years old with active or convalescent COVID-19. The rearrangement links TRBV5-1 to TRBJ2-3; 8 bases line up with TRBD1. The CDR3 DNA reads as TGCGCCAGCAGGACAGGGGTGGTCACAGATACGCAGTATTTT. Amino acid sequence: CASRTGVVTDTQYF.